This T cell receptor beta chain originates from a study of T cell changes during pregnancy in multiple sclerosis. V was pared by 2 bases and J by 1 base, with 4 bases of the junction left unmatched. Looked up from germline, CDR1 is SGHRS and CDR2 is YFSETQ. CDR3 length equals 15 residues. Data came from immunoSEQ multiplex PCR; TCRdb stores just in-frame clones and leaves some out. The sample yields tens of thousands of clones, approximately 90% seen once. The J gene is TRBJ1-1, the V gene TRBV5-1, with TRBD1 identical over 8 bases. The source is a female donor with multiple sclerosis, enrolled in a pregnancy study. Sequenced here: CD4+ T cells from peripheral blood mononuclear cells, sampled before pregnancy. This CDR3 reads CASSFQGAGNTEAFF. CDR3 DNA: TGCGCCAGCAGCTTCCAGGGGGCAGGGAACACTGAAGCTTTCTTT.